Here is one T cell receptor beta chain with its context. Its specificity is unknown. This sample is part of a study of lymphopenia after photon versus proton radiotherapy. Findings of the study overall: Post-nadir TCR diversity decline inversely tracked overall survival among those who died. Relative stability marked proton patients; photon patients lost diversity and naive cells. Oligoclonal CD8+ Temra expansion after nadir drove photon patients' diversity drop. Survival link was tested only in deceased patients; proton benefit remains a possibility.

This table comes from immunoSEQ multiplex PCR, and its TCRdb copy is limited to in-frame clones, with some not included. The repertoire has about 26,000 clones, around 85% of them found once; the top ten carry around 4.9%. The input for sequencing was peripheral blood, taken from a patient treated with photon-based radiotherapy. The sequence derives from a young man with gastric cancer.

CDR3 sequence (DNA): TGTGCCAGCAGCCGCGAAGGGGCCAAGTACTTC. It translates to CASSREGAKYF. The V and J genes are TRBV4-2 and TRBJ2-7; a weak D match, TRBD1 (5 bases). CDR1 is LGHNA, CDR2 YNFKEQ, per germline. The CDR3 consists of 11 residues. V shed 4 bases and J shed 11 bases, with 12 bases lying between them.